Below are 23 T cell receptor beta chains sequenced from a single sample in a study of cytomegalovirus exposure and HLA in healthy donors. Vbeta (60) and Jbeta (13) primers were used in the PCR. Clones were sequenced by immunoSEQ multiplex PCR, and TCRdb holds only the in-frame ones, with some missing. The sample includes about 130,000 clones, 65% to 80% of them seen just once. Sequencing input: PBMCs. Source of these receptors: a woman in her thirties or forties in good health and CMV-seronegative.

This clone appeared a few times. Germline is not matched at one junction end, which may reflect a read error. The V call is TRBV28, the J call TRBJ2-6; maybe TRBD1 (8 bases). From germline, CDR1 is MDHEN and CDR2 SYDVKM. The CDR3 runs to 17 residues. In DNA, the CDR3 is TGTGCCAGCAGTTTTGTCACAGGGGGGGCTGGGGCCAACGGCCTGACTTTC. Residues: CASSFVTGGAGANGLTF.

V usage is TRBV27 and J usage is TRBJ2-1; TRBD1 matches 7 bases. There are 14 residues in the CDR3. Germline V gene data show CDR1 as MNHEY and CDR2 as SMNVEV (reference sequence). V shed 4 bases, J shed 9 bases, and the junction held 9 bases outside the gene matches. The CDR3 sequence: CASSSTQGWTEQFF. The CDR3 bases are TGTGCCAGCAGTTCAACACAGGGGTGGACTGAGCAGTTCTTC.

This clone was picked up a small number of times. The chain combines TRBV4-1 with TRBJ2-7; 9 bases match TRBD1. The CDR3 extends over 15 amino acids. J was trimmed by 7 bases and V by 0 bases; bases with no gene match: 7. The germline V gene encodes CDR1 MGHRA and CDR2 YSYEKL. Written as DNA, the CDR3 is TGCGCCAGCAGCCAAGAGTGGGGACAGGGTCGTGAGCAGTACTTC. Translation: CASSQEWGQGREQYF.

The gene calls are TRBV30 and TRBJ1-2; the match to TRBD1 covers 7 bases. J gave up 12 bases and V 3 bases, and 10 bases lay outside the gene matches. Germline CDR1 GTSNPN, CDR2 SVGIG (reference sequence). The CDR3 loop spans 12 amino acids. The CDR3 reads CAWREDRRWNTF. The CDR3, as DNA: TGTGCCTGGAGAGAGGACAGGAGGTGGAACACCTTC.

The rearrangement uses TRBV25-1 and TRBJ2-3; the D gene is possibly TRBD2 (6 bases). This CDR3 region has 13 residues. Germline CDR1 is MGHDK and CDR2 is SYGVNS. Trimming stripped 10 bases from V and 2 bases from J, with 13 bases between. The CDR3 DNA reads TGTGCCACCACGGGGGTAATCACAGATACGCAGTATTTT. This encodes CATTGVITDTQYF. The variable domain in full, with the rest retrieved from reference TRBV25-1 and TRBJ2-3, is EADIYQTPRYLVIGTGKKITLECSQTMGHDKMYWYQQDPGMELHLIHYSYGVNSTEKGDLSSESTVSRIRTEHFPLTLESARPSHTSQYLCATTGVITDTQYFGPGTRLTVL.

This clone has just one count. This chain uses TRBV9 with TRBJ1-1; TRBD1 aligns across 7 bases. CDR1 is SGDLS, CDR2 YYNGEE, per germline. The CDR3 length is 14 residues. J lost 4 bases, V lost 0 bases, and 3 bases had no gene match. CDR3 nucleotides: TGTGCCAGCAGCGTAGTACAGGGGTTCACTGAAGCTTTCTTT. It specifies CASSVVQGFTEAFF.

For this clone: The junction does not match germline at one end; this may be a read error. The chain combines TRBV28 with TRBJ1-2; maybe TRBD1 (5 bases). Looked up from germline, CDR1 is MDHEN and CDR2 is SYDVKM. This CDR3 has 15 amino acids. The CDR3, as DNA: TGTACCAGCAGGACATCGCGGGACGGGAACTATGGCTACACCTTC. Residues: CTSRTSRDGNYGYTF.

The V and J genes are TRBV6-5 and TRBJ1-1, with 8 nucleotides matching TRBD1. The J segment lost 4 bases and the V segment lost 7 bases, leaving 5 bases of the junction unmatched. The CDR3 sequence is 13 residues long. CDR1 and CDR2 (germline): MNHEY, SVGAGI. The CDR3 DNA is TGTGCCAGCAAGGAGACAGGGGCCACTGAAGCTTTCTTT. The encoded protein is CASKETGATEAFF.

The chain joins TRBV21-1 to TRBJ1-2; the table gives TRBD1 as D, unverified against the DNA. TRBV21-1 is termed a pseudogene. This CDR3 is built from 12 residues. This CDR3 is CASTLRTDMPGF. Here the CDR3 DNA reads TGTGCCAGCACCCTACGTACGGACATGCCCGGCTTC.

The gene calls are TRBV2 and TRBJ1-6; D gene ambiguous. Germline values: CDR1 SNHLY, CDR2 FYNNEI. Trimming took off 1 base at V and 3 bases at J, with 10 bases between the two ends. The CDR3 spans 16 residues. The CDR3 nucleotides read TGTGCCAGCAGTGAAGGCAGACTATTCTATAATTCACCCCTCCACTTT. It encodes CASSEGRLFYNSPLHF.

The V call is TRBV6-5, the J call TRBJ1-1, with 7 bases identical to TRBD1. The CDR3 length is 14 residues. V was pared by 7 bases and J by 6 bases, with 11 bases of the junction left unmatched. The V gene's germline CDR1 is MNHEY and CDR2 SVGAGI. The CDR3 region is CASTLRQGIPEAFF. DNA of the CDR3: TGTGCCAGCACCCTAAGACAGGGCATCCCTGAAGCTTTCTTT.

The V gene is TRBV6-6, the J gene TRBJ1-5, with 8 bases matching TRBD1. Germline V gene data show CDR1 as MNHNY and CDR2 as SVGAGI (reference sequence). V shed 6 bases, J shed 3 bases, and the junction held 7 bases outside the gene matches. This CDR3 is built from 15 residues. The CDR3 protein is CASRGLTGDNQPQHF. Here the CDR3 DNA reads TGTGCCAGCAGGGGTCTGACAGGGGACAATCAGCCCCAGCATTTT.

The chain combines TRBV6-5 with TRBJ2-1; 10 nucleotides match TRBD2. V lost 6 bases, J lost 4 bases, and 6 bases stayed unmatched. Germline CDR1 and CDR2: MNHEY and SVGAGI. The CDR3 length is 15 residues. CDR3 nucleotides: TGTGCCAGCAGACCTCCGGGACTAGCGTACAATGAGCAGTTCTTC. It specifies CASRPPGLAYNEQFF.

V is TRBV10-2 and J is TRBJ2-2; 8 positions match TRBD2. V was clipped by 4 bases and J by 5 bases; unmatched bases: 9. From germline, CDR1 is WSHSY and CDR2 SAAADI. The CDR3 runs to 16 residues. CDR3 in DNA: TGCGCCAGCAGTGCCGAGGGGACTAGACATACCGGGGAGCTGTTTTTT. This translates into CASSAEGTRHTGELFF.

The V call is TRBV29-1, the J call TRBJ2-4; 14 positions agree with TRBD2. The CDR3 totals 13 residues. Germline-derived CDR1 and CDR2 are SQVTM and ANQGSEA. V was pared by 3 bases and J by 13 bases, with 5 bases of the junction left unmatched. The CDR3 sequence is CSVETSGRALQYF. Written as DNA, the CDR3 is TGCAGCGTTGAGACTAGCGGGAGGGCCCTCCAGTACTTC.

This clone was picked up one time. The chain couples TRBV5-5 to TRBJ2-7; TRBD2 agrees at 8 bases. V gave up 0 bases and J gave up 6 bases; unmatched junction bases: 5. Germline loops: CDR1 SGHKS, CDR2 YYEKEE (reference sequence). This CDR3 comprises 14 residues. The DNA for the CDR3 is TGTGCCAGCAGCTTGGGGACTAGCTCGGGCGAGCAGTACTTC. Its protein is CASSLGTSSGEQYF.

This clone appeared a single time. The chain uses TRBV27 and TRBJ2-6; perhaps TRBD1 as D (6 bases). The CDR3 runs to 16 residues. V was shortened by 6 bases and J by 0 bases, with 12 bases between the two germline ends. Germline V lookup: CDR1 MNHEY, CDR2 SMNVEV (reference sequence). CDR3 nucleotides: TGTGCCAGCAGGAAGGACAGTTTCTCTGGGGCCAACGTCCTGACTTTC. The encoded protein is CASRKDSFSGANVLTF.

The V call is TRBV6-6, the J call TRBJ2-5; weak D call: TRBD2 (5 bases). The DNA end lines up better with TRBJ2-7; the J call may be wrong. The CDR3 extends over 15 amino acids. Per the germline V gene, CDR1 is MNHNY and CDR2 is SVGAGI (reference sequence). CDR3 region: CASSPRGQVTYEQYF. The CDR3 nucleotides are TGTGCCAGCAGTCCAAGAGGGCAGGTCACCTACGAGCAGTACTTC.

A remark on this clone: Relative to the germline gene, one junction end is altered; a read error may explain this. The gene calls are TRBV2 and TRBJ2-6; TRBD1 matches at 10 bases. The V gene's germline CDR1 is SNHLY and CDR2 FYNNEI. The CDR3 spans 15 residues. The CDR3 DNA follows: TGTGCCAGCATGGGACAGGGGACTGGGGCCAACGGCCTGACTTTC. Its translation is CASMGQGTGANGLTF.

This clone appeared once. The genes are TRBV7-2 and TRBJ2-5; the D is unclear. Trimming left V 2 bases short and J 0 bases short, with 10 bases between. The length of the CDR3 is 15 residues. CDR1 and CDR2 from the germline V gene are SGHTA and FQGNSA. The CDR3 nucleotides read TGTGCCAGCAGCTTATCCAGCGACCACCAAGAGACCCAGTACTTC. It specifies CASSLSSDHQETQYF.

This clone was seen only a few times. The genes are TRBV30 and TRBJ2-1; possibly TRBD2 for D (5 bases). Germline values: CDR1 GTSNPN, CDR2 SVGIG (reference sequence). The ends were cut back, 1 base at V and 7 bases at J, with 14 bases in the middle. This CDR3 spans 14 amino acids. CDR3 residues: CAWSGPPQRNEQFF. The CDR3 nucleotides are TGTGCCTGGAGTGGCCCCCCCCAGCGGAATGAGCAGTTCTTC.

This clone has only a few counts. The J gene is TRBJ1-3, the V gene TRBV4-1; D gene unclear. The CDR3 sequence is 15 residues long. Trimming pared 5 bases from V and 0 bases from J, leaving 11 bases between. CDR1 MGHRA and CDR2 YSYEKL come from the germline V gene. In nucleotides, the CDR3 is TGCGCCAGCAGCTCCTGGGAGAACTCTGGAAACACCATATATTTT. As protein: CASSSWENSGNTIYF.

The CDR3 loop reads CSVDGGGQTYNEQFF. CDR3 nucleotide sequence: TGCAGCGTTGACGGCGGGGGGCAAACGTACAATGAGCAGTTCTTC. V gene TRBV29-1 combines with J gene TRBJ2-1, with 8 bases identical to TRBD2. CDR1 is SQVTM, CDR2 ANQGSEA, per germline. CDR3 length: 15 amino acids. V shed 3 bases and J 4 bases; nucleotides not matched to a gene: 8.